The sequence of this TCR beta chain was determined in a study of T cells after yellow fever vaccination. Study details: Each low-cell-number fraction was prepared by means of SMART-Seq v4 Ultra Low Input. Study outcomes and limitations: One caveat is that FACS-sorted repertoires could contain abundant clonotypes contaminating from the bulk population.

In its sample, this clonotype was seen a few times. Its specificity is not known. Using its own MiXCR run on the 5' RACE reads, TCRdb lists one record per CDR3 protein. This sample has just under 600,000 distinct CDR3 sequences, with approximately 13% found just once. There are 19 residues in the CDR3. Germline V gives CDR1 SGHAT, CDR2 FQNNGV. The V end lost 1 base, the J end lost 0 bases, and 20 bases lay between the germline ends. Sequences were derived from PBMCs, sampled on the day of the yellow fever booster vaccination. The receptor's source is a man aged 25 to 40 who received the YFV17D yellow fever vaccine. The rearrangement uses TRBV11-2 and TRBJ2-3, with a tentative D call TRBD2 (7 bases). The CDR3 is CASSLVTLGAGASTDTQYF. The CDR3, as DNA: TGTGCCAGCAGCTTAGTAACCCTGGGGGCGGGGGCTAGCACAGATACGCAGTATTTT. The full variable domain, in which reference TRBV11-2 and TRBJ2-3 provide the parts outside the CDR3, is EAGVAQSPRYKIIEKRQSVAFWCNPISGHATLYWYQQILGQGPKLLIQFQNNGVVDDSQLPKDRFSAERLKGVDSTLKIQPAKLEDSAVYLCASSLVTLGAGASTDTQYFGPGTRLTVL.